This TCR beta chain originates from a study of T-cell reconstitution after alpha-beta-depleted transplantation in children. Whole-study results and caveats: Surviving recipient T cells and thymic progenitors produced the high day-60 TCRbeta diversity seen in some patients.

In germline, CDR1 is SGHDN, CDR2 FVKESK. The length of the CDR3 is 13 residues. J lost 3 bases, V lost 5 bases, and 4 bases had no gene match. For TCRbeta, the library was prepared with unique molecular identifiers. One entry per CDR3 protein results from TCRdb running MiXCR on the PCR reads. The data hold over 45,000 distinct CDR3 sequences, with about 9% observed a single time. This clonotype was counted at least ten times. The target antigen is unknown. This clonotype originated in a male patient between 2 and 10 years old who had a stem cell transplant for chronic granulomatous disease, so the T cells may come from the graft donor. This specimen consisted of PBMCs, mostly from graft donor cells, obtained 60 days after TCRalphabeta/CD19-depleted stem cell transplant. This rearrangement joins TRBV14 to TRBJ2-7, with 7 bases that match TRBD1. This chain's CDR3 is CASSVPGGYEQYF. The CDR3 DNA reads as TGTGCCAGCAGCGTACCAGGGGGCTACGAGCAGTACTTC.